This T cell receptor beta chain appears in the sequencing data of a study of blood T cells in healthy people across ages. General observations from the study: The CMV status of each donor remained undetermined, and this could have confounded shifts in expanded clonotypes. It was held that diversity estimates obtained from one million T cells represented underestimates. With age, beta diversity per million T cells declined roughly linearly, significantly by 30 to 40.

CDR1 and CDR2 (germline): DFQATT, SNEGSKA (reference sequence). V lost 0 bases and J 0 bases, leaving 12 bases between the germline ends. The CDR3 runs 16 residues. The study drew donors from healthy Caucasian individuals in Russia aged 6 to 90. With a J-beta primer mix and a sample-barcoded 5' primer, a second PCR ran roughly 6 to 11 cycles. From the 5' RACE reads, TCRdb called clonotypes with MiXCR, one entry per CDR3 protein. Of fewer than 2,000,000 distinct CDR3 sequences listed, around 36% are singletons. This clonotype was picked up a small number of times. Antigen: not known. The clonotype was recovered from a woman aged 25 to 39 in good health. V usage is TRBV20-1 and J usage is TRBJ2-1; D is unclear. Specimen: blood. The CDR3: CSARDPVFDSYNEQFF. The CDR3 bases are TGCAGTGCTAGAGATCCAGTATTTGACTCCTACAATGAGCAGTTCTTC.